These 32 T cell receptor beta chains were sequenced from one sample in a study of OX40 agonist ivuxolimab in advanced cancers. Data came from immunoSEQ multiplex PCR; TCRdb stores just in-frame clones and leaves some out. The sample has tens of thousands of clones; about nine tenths are singletons. Here the sequenced sample was CD4+ or CD8+ T cells sorted from blood, taken in a trial of the OX40 agonist ivuxolimab. These receptors all come from an adult with an advanced solid tumor such as melanoma, head and neck, liver or kidney cancer.

V usage is TRBV18 and J usage is TRBJ2-3; D call uncertain. Germline loops: CDR1 KGHSH, CDR2 LQKENI. The CDR3 is 14 residues long. V lost 3 bases and J 2 bases, leaving 9 bases between the germline ends. This chain's CDR3 is CASSPLTFTDTQYF. The CDR3 nucleotides are TGTGCCAGCTCACCGCTTACCTTCACAGATACGCAGTATTTT.

The rearrangement uses TRBV19 and TRBJ1-4; unclear D gene. CDR1 is LNHDA and CDR2 is SQIVND in the germline V gene (reference sequence). V was cut by 6 bases and J by 7 bases, with 18 bases left in between. The CDR3 spans 15 residues. CDR3 DNA sequence: TGTGCCAGTAGCCCCCGTGACAATGGCGTTGAAAAACTGTTTTTT. This sequence encodes CASSPRDNGVEKLFF.

DNA for the CDR3: TGTGCCAGCAGCAACCCTCCGGGGCCCCAGCATTTT. This gives the protein CASSNPPGPQHF. This chain uses TRBV11-2 with TRBJ1-5, with D hard to call. This CDR3 spans 12 amino acids. V lost 5 bases and J 9 bases, leaving 11 bases between the germline ends. Germline lookup yields CDR1 SGHAT and CDR2 FQNNGV.

The genes are TRBV11-1 and TRBJ1-1; D remains ambiguous. V lost 1 base to trimming and J lost 4 bases, with 7 bases between them. Looked up from germline, CDR1 is SGHAT and CDR2 is FQDESV (reference sequence). CDR3 length: 13 residues. As DNA, the CDR3 is TGTGCCAGCAGCTTAGTCTCTACCACTGAAGCTTTCTTT. Translation gives CASSLVSTTEAFF.

V and J are TRBV29-1 and TRBJ2-7; D unresolved. The CDR3 covers 12 residues. Trimming stripped 6 bases from V and 4 bases from J, with 13 bases between. Germline assignment: CDR1 SQVTM and CDR2 ANQGSEA. For the CDR3, the DNA is TGCAGCGTCCGGATCGGAGATTACGAGCAGTACTTC. Translated: CSVRIGDYEQYF.

The chain employs TRBV19 and TRBJ1-2; D gene uncertain. This CDR3 is 14 amino acids long. Germline loops: CDR1 LNHDA, CDR2 SQIVND (reference sequence). V was clipped by 3 bases and J by 4 bases, with 12 bases between them. The CDR3 nucleotides are TGTGCCAGTAGTATGGGCAGCCTCCTCTATGGCTACACCTTC. This encodes CASSMGSLLYGYTF.

This sequence joins TRBV6-1 and TRBJ1-5, with D perhaps TRBD1 (5 bases). Germline values: CDR1 MNHNS, CDR2 SASEGT. Trimming removed 3 bases from V and 3 bases from J, with 15 bases in between. The CDR3 has 16 amino acids. CDR3 region: CASSDPSGQFNQPQHF. The CDR3 coding sequence is TGTGCCAGCAGTGACCCCTCTGGACAATTCAATCAGCCCCAGCATTTT.

This rearrangement joins TRBV5-1 to TRBJ2-6; D possibly corresponds to TRBD2 (5 bases). Germline V gives CDR1 SGHRS, CDR2 YFSETQ. CDR3 length: 16 amino acids. V lost 0 bases and J lost 3, with 10 bases in between. The CDR3 region has the DNA TGCGCCAGCAGCTTGGCCGGGGAGTTTGGGGCCAACGTCCTGACTTTC. It codes for CASSLAGEFGANVLTF.

This clone was observed a handful of times. The chain carries TRBV5-1 and TRBJ2-3; possible D gene TRBD1, 7 bases. The CDR3 has 16 residues. The germline V gene encodes CDR1 SGHRS and CDR2 YFSETQ. V gave up 1 base and J gave up 2 bases, with 14 bases separating them. The CDR3 loop is CASSLYGGTATDTQYF. In DNA form, the CDR3 reads TGCGCCAGCAGCTTGTATGGCGGGACAGCCACAGATACGCAGTATTTT.

This sequence joins TRBV5-1 and TRBJ2-2; 12 nucleotides line up with TRBD1. The junction had 4 bases not matched to a gene; V was cut back by 1 base and J by 6 bases. The CDR3 has 16 amino acids. Germline V gene lookup returns CDR1 SGHRS and CDR2 YFSETQ. The DNA for the CDR3 is TGCGCCAGCAGCTTGTCCGGGACAGGGGGCTCCGGGGAGCTGTTTTTT. It is translated as CASSLSGTGGSGELFF.

The chain has TRBV11-3 and TRBJ2-1; 9 bases are a match to TRBD2. CDR1 is SGHNT and CDR2 is YENEEA in the germline V gene. This CDR3 comprises 17 residues. J was trimmed by 5 bases and V by 6 bases; bases with no gene match: 14. CDR3 sequence reads: CASRGREGLRSNNEQFF. In DNA form, the CDR3 reads TGTGCCAGCAGGGGGCGGGAGGGCCTGAGGTCGAACAATGAGCAGTTCTTC.

The chain uses TRBV5-1 and TRBJ1-6, with D unclear. This CDR3 comprises 13 residues. The V end was cut by 2 bases, the J end by 7 bases, with 7 bases between. Germline V gives CDR1 SGHRS, CDR2 YFSETQ. The CDR3 reads CASSFTLNSPLHF. The DNA for the CDR3 is TGCGCCAGCAGCTTCACCTTAAATTCACCCCTCCACTTT.

The sample holds one count of this clone. This chain joins TRBV6-1 and TRBJ2-3; no reliable D call. With 8 bases removed from V and 5 bases from J, the gap between germline ends came to 11 bases. This CDR3 comprises 12 residues. The V gene's germline CDR1 is MNHNS and CDR2 SASEGT. The CDR3 sequence: CASQTAKDTQYF. CDR3 DNA: TGTGCCAGCCAGACGGCCAAAGATACGCAGTATTTT.

This chain joins TRBV9 and TRBJ2-7; D remains unclear. The V gene's germline CDR1 is SGDLS and CDR2 YYNGEE. V was cut by 0 bases and J by 7 bases, with 11 bases left in between. The CDR3 sequence is 13 residues long. DNA for the CDR3: TGTGCCAGCAGCGTAGACGCTATTGGAGAGCAGTACTTC. Translated: CASSVDAIGEQYF. The full variable domain, its missing parts supplied by reference TRBV9 and TRBJ2-7, is DSGVTQTPKHLITATGQRVTLRCSPRSGDLSVYWYQQSLDQGLQFLIQYYNGEERAKGNILERFSAQQFPDLHSELNLSSLELGDSALYFCASSVDAIGEQYFGPGTRLTVT.

This chain links TRBV27 with TRBJ2-1; D could derive from TRBD1 or TRBD2 (7 bases each). With 5 bases removed from V and 1 base from J, the gap between germline ends came to 18 bases. The CDR3 contains 17 residues. Germline V lookup: CDR1 MNHEY, CDR2 SMNVEV (reference sequence). In nucleotides, the CDR3 is TGTGCCAGCAGTCCCAGGGGGGGACCCTTATCCTACAATGAGCAGTTCTTC. This sequence encodes CASSPRGGPLSYNEQFF.

This sequence joins TRBV5-4 and TRBJ1-1, with D possibly matching TRBD1 (5 bases). This CDR3 has 13 amino acids. Trimming removed 5 bases from V and 4 bases from J, with 12 bases in between. From germline, CDR1 is SGHNT and CDR2 YYREEE (reference sequence). DNA for the CDR3: TGTGCCAGCAGACCCCAGGGAGTCACTGAAGCTTTCTTT. This translates into CASRPQGVTEAFF. Using reference TRBV5-4 and TRBJ1-1 for the parts outside the CDR3, the full variable domain is ETGVTQSPTHLIKTRGQQVTLRCSSQSGHNTVSWYQQALGQGPQFIFQYYREEENGRGNFPPRFSGLQFPNYSSELNVNALELDDSALYLCASRPQGVTEAFFGQGTRLTVV.

The V call is TRBV5-1, the J call TRBJ2-2; TRBD1 or TRBD2 may be the D gene (5 bases each). V was shortened by 4 bases and J by 5 bases, with 12 bases between the two germline ends. From germline, CDR1 is SGHRS and CDR2 YFSETQ. The CDR3 is 14 residues long. CDR3 DNA sequence: TGCGCCAGCAGCCGGGACCGGGTAACCGGGGAGCTGTTTTTT. Translated, it gives CASSRDRVTGELFF.

The DNA of the CDR3 is TGCGCCAGCAGCTTGTTTGGGAGCGGGGCCGGGGAGCTGTTTTTT. Translating gives CASSLFGSGAGELFF. The chain couples TRBV5-1 to TRBJ2-2; TRBD2 aligns across 7 bases. Germline assignment: CDR1 SGHRS and CDR2 YFSETQ. There are 15 residues in the CDR3. The V and J ends lost 1 base and 6 bases, in that order; junction bases with no gene match: 6.

This chain connects TRBV19 to TRBJ2-5, with TRBD2 identical over 9 bases. The assigned J gene may be wrong: the sequence end matches TRBJ2-7 better. This CDR3 has 14 amino acids. Germline V gives CDR1 LNHDA, CDR2 SQIVND (reference sequence). CDR3 in amino acids: CASSIAGLAGEQYF. CDR3 coding DNA: TGTGCCAGTAGTATCGCGGGACTAGCTGGCGAGCAGTACTTC.

In this sample, this clone turned up a few times. The rearrangement uses TRBV25-1 and TRBJ2-5, with D perhaps TRBD2 (6 bases). Germline CDR1 MGHDK, CDR2 SYGVNS. CDR3 length: 14 residues. V lost 4 bases, J lost 3 bases, and 12 bases lay in between. The CDR3 nucleotides are TGTGCCAGCAGTGGGGAGACGGGAGAAGAGACCCAGTACTTC. Translated, it gives CASSGETGEETQYF.

This sequence joins TRBV28 and TRBJ2-4; 8 nucleotides agree with TRBD2. This CDR3 comprises 15 residues. Trimming at V came to 4 bases and at J to 4 bases, leaving 6 bases not matched to a gene. CDR1 is MDHEN, CDR2 SYDVKM, per germline. For the CDR3, the DNA is TGTGCCAGCAGTTCCCCCCCTAGCGGGAAAAACATTCAGTACTTC. Protein sequence: CASSSPPSGKNIQYF. Complete variable domain (other parts from reference TRBV28 and TRBJ2-4): DVKVTQSSRYLVKRTGEKVFLECVQDMDHENMFWYRQDPGLGLRLIYFSYDVKMKEKGDIPEGYSVSREKKERFSLILESASTNQTSMYLCASSSPPSGKNIQYFGAGTRLSVL.

V usage is TRBV9 and J usage is TRBJ2-7; 10 bases line up with TRBD2. CDR1 and CDR2 from the germline V gene are SGDLS and YYNGEE. This CDR3 spans 15 amino acids. Trimming cost V 4 bases and J 2 bases; bases outside gene matches: 6. The chain's CDR3 is CASSPRTSGPYEQYF. CDR3 nucleotides: TGTGCCAGCAGCCCGCGGACTAGCGGACCCTACGAGCAGTACTTC.

This rearrangement joins TRBV2 to TRBJ2-3; D perhaps matches TRBD2 (6 bases). Germline V gene lookup returns CDR1 SNHLY and CDR2 FYNNEI. The CDR3 spans 16 residues. V lost 6 bases and J 2 bases, leaving 18 bases between the germline ends. The CDR3 nucleotides read TGTGCCAGCAGGACACCCGGGACTTTGTCCACAGATACGCAGTATTTT. Translating it yields CASRTPGTLSTDTQYF.

This chain links TRBV16 with TRBJ2-7; D unresolved. V lost 3 bases and J lost 2, with 23 bases in between. The CDR3 has 18 residues. CDR1 KGHSY and CDR2 FQNENV come from the germline V gene. The CDR3 here is CASSQERSSKIFAYEQYF. As DNA, the CDR3 is TGTGCCAGCAGCCAGGAGCGTAGCAGCAAGATCTTTGCCTACGAGCAGTACTTC.

This sequence joins TRBV30 and TRBJ2-1, with TRBD2 identical over 9 bases. CDR1 and CDR2 (germline): GTSNPN, SVGIG (reference sequence). Trimming cost V 2 bases and J 3 bases; bases outside gene matches: 5. The CDR3 sequence is 15 residues long. The CDR3 sequence is CAWSQTSGRYNEQFF. The DNA for the CDR3 is TGTGCCTGGAGTCAGACTAGCGGCCGCTACAATGAGCAGTTCTTC. Based on the CDR3 plus reference TRBV30 and TRBJ2-1, the full variable domain is SQTIHQWPATLVQPVGSPLSLECTVEGTSNPNLYWYRQAAGRGLQLLFYSVGIGQISSEVPQNLSASRPQDRQFILSSKKLLLSDSGFYLCAWSQTSGRYNEQFFGPGTRLTVL.

This rearrangement joins TRBV11-3 to TRBJ2-5; 12 bases align to TRBD2. V was clipped by 1 base and J by 6 bases; unmatched bases: 6. From germline, CDR1 is SGHNT and CDR2 YENEEA. CDR3 length: 16 residues. The CDR3 loop reads CASSLVLAGGPKTQYF. The CDR3, as DNA: TGTGCCAGCAGCTTAGTTCTAGCGGGAGGGCCAAAGACCCAGTACTTC.

This clone was seen once. The gene calls are TRBV15 and TRBJ2-1; D is perhaps TRBD2 (5 bases). This CDR3 contains 14 residues. Germline CDR1 reads LNHNV; CDR2 reads YYDKDF (reference sequence). The V end lost 1 base, the J end lost 8 bases, and 12 bases lay between the germline ends. Here the CDR3 reads CATSRGGRLDEQFF. In DNA, the CDR3 is TGTGCCACCAGCAGAGGAGGGAGACTGGATGAGCAGTTCTTC.

By sample share, this clone is medium-sized. The chain recombines TRBV4-1 with TRBJ1-5; D may be TRBD1 (5 bases). The CDR3 is 16 residues long. The germline V gene encodes CDR1 MGHRA and CDR2 YSYEKL. Between the trimmed V and J ends, which lost 1 base and 1 base, there was a span of 11 bases. CDR3 sequence reads: CASSQGLDISNQPQHF. CDR3 nucleotide sequence: TGCGCCAGCAGCCAAGGTCTGGACATCAGCAATCAGCCCCAGCATTTT.

The chain employs TRBV2 and TRBJ2-2, with 14 bases lining up with TRBD2. Germline CDR1 reads SNHLY; CDR2 reads FYNNEI. After removal of 6 bases from V and 6 bases from J, the junction contained 3 bases not matched to a gene. The CDR3 runs 15 residues. The CDR3 protein is CASRPGLAGAGELFF. The CDR3 DNA follows: TGTGCCAGCAGACCGGGACTAGCGGGAGCCGGGGAGCTGTTTTTT.

The V call is TRBV6-6, the J call TRBJ2-1; 11 bases are shared with TRBD2. With 7 bases clipped from V and 7 bases from J, the junction kept 6 bases outside the gene matches. Germline CDR1 is MNHNY and CDR2 is SVGAGI (reference sequence). The CDR3 totals 14 residues. This CDR3 is CASKFSGRGNEQFF. Written as DNA, the CDR3 is TGTGCCAGCAAGTTTAGCGGGAGGGGAAATGAGCAGTTCTTC.

V and J are TRBV28 and TRBJ1-2, with D perhaps matching TRBD1 (5 bases). V was shortened by 3 bases and J by 7 bases, with 21 bases between the two germline ends. Germline CDR1 is MDHEN and CDR2 is SYDVKM. The CDR3 contains 16 residues. CDR3 loop: CASSFVAGTGPGGYTF. In DNA, the CDR3 is TGTGCCAGCAGTTTTGTCGCGGGTACAGGTCCAGGTGGCTACACCTTC.

The chain has TRBV5-4 and TRBJ2-7; D is perhaps TRBD2 (6 bases). The V end was cut by 1 base, the J end by 2 bases, with 13 bases between. Germline CDR1 SGHNT, CDR2 YYREEE (reference sequence). CDR3 size: 15 residues. CDR3 sequence: CASSLSSGPPYEQYF. The CDR3 DNA follows: TGTGCCAGCAGCTTGTCGAGCGGGCCCCCCTACGAGCAGTACTTC.